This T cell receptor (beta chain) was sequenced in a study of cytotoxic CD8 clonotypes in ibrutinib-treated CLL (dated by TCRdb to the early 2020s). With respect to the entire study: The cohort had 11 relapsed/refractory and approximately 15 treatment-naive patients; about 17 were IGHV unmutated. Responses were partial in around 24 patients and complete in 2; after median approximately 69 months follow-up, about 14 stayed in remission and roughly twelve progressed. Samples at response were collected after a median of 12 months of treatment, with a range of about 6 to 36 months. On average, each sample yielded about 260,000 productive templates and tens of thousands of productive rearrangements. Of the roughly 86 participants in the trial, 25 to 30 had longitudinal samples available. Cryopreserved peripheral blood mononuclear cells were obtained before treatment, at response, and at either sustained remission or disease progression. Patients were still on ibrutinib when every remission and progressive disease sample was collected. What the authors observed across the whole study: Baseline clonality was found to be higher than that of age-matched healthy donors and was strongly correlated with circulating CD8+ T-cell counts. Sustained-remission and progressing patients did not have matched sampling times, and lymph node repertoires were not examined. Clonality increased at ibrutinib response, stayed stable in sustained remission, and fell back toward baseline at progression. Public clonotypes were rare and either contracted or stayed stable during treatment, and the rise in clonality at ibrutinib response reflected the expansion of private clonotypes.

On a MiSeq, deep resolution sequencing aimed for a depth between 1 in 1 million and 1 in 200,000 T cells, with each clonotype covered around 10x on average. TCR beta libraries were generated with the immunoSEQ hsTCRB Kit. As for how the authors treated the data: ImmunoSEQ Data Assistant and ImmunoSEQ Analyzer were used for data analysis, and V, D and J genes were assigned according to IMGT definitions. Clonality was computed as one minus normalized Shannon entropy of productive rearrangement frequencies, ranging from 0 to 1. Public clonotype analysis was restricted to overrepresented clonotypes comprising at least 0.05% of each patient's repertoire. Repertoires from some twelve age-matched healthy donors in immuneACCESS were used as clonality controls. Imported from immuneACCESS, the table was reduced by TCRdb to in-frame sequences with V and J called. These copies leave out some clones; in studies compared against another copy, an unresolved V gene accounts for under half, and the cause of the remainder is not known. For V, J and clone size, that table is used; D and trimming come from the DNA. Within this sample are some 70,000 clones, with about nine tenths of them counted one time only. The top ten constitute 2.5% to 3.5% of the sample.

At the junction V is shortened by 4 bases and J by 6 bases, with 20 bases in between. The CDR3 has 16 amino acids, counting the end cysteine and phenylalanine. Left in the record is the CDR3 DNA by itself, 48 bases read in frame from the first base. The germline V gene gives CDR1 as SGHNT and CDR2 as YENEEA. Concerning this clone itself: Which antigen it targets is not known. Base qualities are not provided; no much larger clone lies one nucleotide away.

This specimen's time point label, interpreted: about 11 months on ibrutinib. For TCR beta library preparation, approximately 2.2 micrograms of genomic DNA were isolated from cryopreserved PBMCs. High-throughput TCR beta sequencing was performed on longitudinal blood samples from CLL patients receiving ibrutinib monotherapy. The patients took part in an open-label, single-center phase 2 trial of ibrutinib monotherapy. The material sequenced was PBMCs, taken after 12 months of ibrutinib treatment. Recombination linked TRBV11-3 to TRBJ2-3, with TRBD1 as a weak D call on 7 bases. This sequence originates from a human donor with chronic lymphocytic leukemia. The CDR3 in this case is CASSSGGQGPMDTQYF. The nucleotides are TGTGCCAGCAGCTCAGGGGGGCAGGGGCCAATGGATACGCAGTATTTT.